This TCR beta chain was recorded in a study of blood T cell repertoires in COVID-19. Study-level background: Whether acute or convalescent, the COVID-19 samples came from the United States, Italy and Spain. Sources were T cells, B-cell-depleted T cells, or PBMCs; the material itself was cDNA or gDNA.

As handled by the study authors: For nucleated cells, counts were estimated from reference gene primer amplification. The method was immunoSEQ multiplex PCR; TCRdb's version includes in-frame clones alone and lacks a portion of them. V, J and clone size are taken as reported in that table, and D and trimming were inferred from the DNA itself. Of some 190,000 clones listed, 88% are singletons. Germline CDR1 and CDR2: MGHRA and YSYEKL. The CDR3 extends over 20 amino acids. The ends lost 4 bases at V and 1 base at J; junction bases unmatched: 17. The TCR comes from a man aged 25-45 years with acute or convalescent COVID-19. V is TRBV4-1 and J is TRBJ1-4; 8 bases agree with TRBD1. The sample was peripheral blood. DNA for the CDR3: TGCGCCAGCAGCCCCCGGGCCCCCCCGGACAGGGCGGTAACTAATGAAAAACTGTTTTTT. It specifies CASSPRAPPDRAVTNEKLFF.